This TCR beta chain is from a study of Tregs in tolerant kidney transplant recipients. The CDR3 runs to 18 residues. Trimming at V came to 3 bases and at J to 3 bases, leaving 13 bases not matched to a gene. CDR1 is KGHSH and CDR2 is LQKENI in the germline V gene. Profiled with immunoSEQ multiplex PCR; TCRdb holds only in-frame clones, not every one. The repertoire holds roughly 45,000 clones, with under 95% as singletons. The receptor was isolated from a human donor in good health. The material sequenced was Tregs from blood. The V gene is TRBV18, the J gene TRBJ1-4, with 7 bases identical to TRBD1. In nucleotides, the CDR3 is TGTGCCAGCTCACCTGGACAGGTGGGGACAGCTGCTAATGAAAAACTGTTTTTT. It yields the protein CASSPGQVGTAANEKLFF.